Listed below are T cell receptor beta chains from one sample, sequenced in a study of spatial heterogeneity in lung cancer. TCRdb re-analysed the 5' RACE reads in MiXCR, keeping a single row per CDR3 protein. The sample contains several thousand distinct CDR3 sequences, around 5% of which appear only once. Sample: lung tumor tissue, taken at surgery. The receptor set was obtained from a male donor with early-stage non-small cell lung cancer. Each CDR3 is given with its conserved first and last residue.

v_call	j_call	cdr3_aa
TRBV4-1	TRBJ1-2	CASSQDGDTGPHYGYTF
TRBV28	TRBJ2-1	CATRRTPNSNEQFF
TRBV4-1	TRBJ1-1	CASSHPTRTGRGTEAFF
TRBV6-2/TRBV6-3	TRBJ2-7	CASSLAGLRYEQYF
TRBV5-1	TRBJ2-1	CASSIQPGLVNNEQFF
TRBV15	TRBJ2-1	CATSRDWISYNEQFF
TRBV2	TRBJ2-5	CANKGAQETQYF
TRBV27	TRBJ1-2	CASRDRDPPYGYTF
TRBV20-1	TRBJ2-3	CSARDFPLANRPDTQYF
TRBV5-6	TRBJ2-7	CASSSAGGFYEQYF
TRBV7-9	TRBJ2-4	CASSPNFGGLGAKNIQYF
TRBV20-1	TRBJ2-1	CSARDPLAGVYEQFF
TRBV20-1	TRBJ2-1	CSARDAGGPKNNEQFF
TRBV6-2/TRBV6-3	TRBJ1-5	CASSHGLGKDSNQPQHF
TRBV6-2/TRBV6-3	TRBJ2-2	CASSYGTGVNTGELFF
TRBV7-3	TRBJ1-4	CASSLTAGGDEKLFF
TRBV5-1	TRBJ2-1	CASTLGGSSYNEQFF
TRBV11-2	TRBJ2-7	CASSLGSPRDSYEQYF
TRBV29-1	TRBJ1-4	CSGATPYEKLFF
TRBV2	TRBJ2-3	CASKIEGLAGGPEYF
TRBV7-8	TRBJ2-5	CASSSLGLAGETQYF
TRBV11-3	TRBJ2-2	CASSVYLCASSLVGPGIDTGELFF
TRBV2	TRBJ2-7	CASSGYPLYEQYF
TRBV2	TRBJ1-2	CASSETGSVFGGYTF
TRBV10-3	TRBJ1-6	CAISDDTRPLHF
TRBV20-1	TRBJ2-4	CSARVYQNIQYF
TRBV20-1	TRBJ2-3	CSALFWTGLHTDTQYF
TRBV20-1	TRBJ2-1	CSAVTSRGYNEQFF
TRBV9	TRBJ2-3	CASSVRQTGATDTQYF
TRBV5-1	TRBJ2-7	CASSPAAGDEQYF
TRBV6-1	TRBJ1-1	CASSQERWNTEAFF
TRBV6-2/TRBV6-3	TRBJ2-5	CASSATPETQYF
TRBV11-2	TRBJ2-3	CASSLTSGGAEDTQYF
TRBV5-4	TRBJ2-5	CASSFAGNQETQYF
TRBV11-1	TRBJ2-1	CASSLSRGSYNEQFF
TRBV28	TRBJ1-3	CASSFQGSLSGNTIYF
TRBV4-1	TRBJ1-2	CASSRQGDYGYTF
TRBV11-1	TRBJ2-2	CASSLARQGGELFF
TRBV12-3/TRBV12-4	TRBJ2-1	CASSLAGVYNEQFF
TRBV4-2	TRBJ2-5	CASSQVRGETQYF
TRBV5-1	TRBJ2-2	CASSLAPGETGELFF
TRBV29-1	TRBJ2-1	CSVPRTSNEQFF
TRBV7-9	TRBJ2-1	CASSYTRNEQFF
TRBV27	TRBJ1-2	CASSLQGSNYGYTF
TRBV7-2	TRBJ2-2	CASSLYLCASSLVLADTGELFF
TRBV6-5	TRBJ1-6	CASSYSPGTSSPLHF
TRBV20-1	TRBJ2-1	CSASRQGWGSYNEQFF
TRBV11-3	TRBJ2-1	CASSLDLGSGGYNEQFF
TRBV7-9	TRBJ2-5	CASSPFRGGETQYF
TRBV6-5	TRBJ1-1	CASSYISIGARTEAFF
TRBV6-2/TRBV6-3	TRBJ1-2	CASSYPPTGTAVYGYTF
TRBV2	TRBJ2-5	CASKRGAGETQYF
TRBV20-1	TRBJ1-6	CSAPPTAAIYNSPLHF
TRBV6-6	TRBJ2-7	CASSYSRSGLGMSAYEQYF
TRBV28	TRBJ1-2	CASSLGGQGYGYTF